A selection of T cell receptor beta chains follows, all from one sample in a study of cytomegalovirus exposure and HLA in healthy donors. Produced via immunoSEQ multiplex PCR; TCRdb's table is partial and in-frame only. There are 80,000 to 100,000 clones in the sample; 70% to 80% occur only once, and around 9.9% lies in the top ten. The sequencing input was PBMCs. Receptors were obtained from a young man in good health and CMV-seropositive. Both conserved end residues are part of each CDR3. D genes are given only for firm matches. The size of a clone is reported for some rows only, either as once, few or many, or as a class for expanded clones.

j_call clone_size d_call v_call cdr3_aa cdr3_nt
TRBJ2-7 - - TRBV2 CASKITLNYYEQYF TGTGCCAGCAAGATAACACTGAACTACTACGAGCAGTACTTC
TRBJ1-5 few TRBD1 TRBV4-1 CASSRPDRDQPQHF TGCGCCAGCAGCCGGCCCGACAGGGATCAGCCCCAGCATTTT
TRBJ2-3 - - TRBV7-2 CASSRRLRTDTQYF TGTGCCAGCAGCCGCCGACTACGCACAGATACGCAGTATTTT
TRBJ1-5 - - TRBV7-9 CASSGEGDPYSNQPQHF TGTGCCAGCAGCGGCGAAGGGGATCCATATAGCAATCAGCCCCAGCATTTT
TRBJ2-7 - TRBD1 TRBV7-6 CASSLDRGGEQYF TGTGCCAGCAGCCTCGACAGGGGAGGCGAGCAGTACTTC
TRBJ2-5 - - TRBV6-5 CASSWNRLAQETQYF TGTGCCAGCAGTTGGAACCGACTGGCCCAAGAGACCCAGTACTTC
TRBJ1-6 - - TRBV27 CASSPTGPRGYSPLHF TGTGCCAGCAGTCCAACAGGTCCTAGGGGGTATTCACCCCTCCACTTT
TRBJ2-1 few TRBD2 TRBV29-1 CSAMGLAGGFGGLSSYNEQFF TGCAGCGCCATGGGACTAGCGGGGGGTTTCGGTGGATTAAGCTCCTACAATGAGCAGTTCTTC
TRBJ2-5 - TRBD1 TRBV14 CASSQRQGNRETQYF TGTGCCAGCAGCCAGAGACAGGGGAATAGGGAGACCCAGTACTTC
TRBJ2-5 - TRBD2 TRBV5-1 CASKERGGQETQYF TGCGCCAGCAAAGAGCGGGGGGGCCAAGAGACCCAGTACTTC